This T cell receptor (beta chain) was retrieved from a study of cytomegalovirus exposure and HLA in healthy donors. Overall study context: Among the approximately 400 donors who were genotyped, about 79% fell in the genetic ancestry cluster that is associated with self-reported Caucasian donors.

J was trimmed by 5 bases and V by 4 bases; bases with no gene match: 11. The CDR3 runs to 15 residues. Germline V gene sequence: CDR1 SGHRS, CDR2 YFSETQ. General study results and limits: Highly shared sequence variants in one cluster were likely a sequencing artifact.

In the PCR, 60 Vbeta and 13 Jbeta primers were used. The repertoire was sequenced with immunoSEQ multiplex PCR; TCRdb's copy has only in-frame clones and lacks some. Of around 96,000 clones listed, 60% to 80% are singletons. This clone came up a few times. What it binds is not known. Sequences were obtained from PBMCs. This clonotype was sampled from a man in his 60s in good health and CMV-seronegative. The chain is built from TRBV5-1 and TRBJ2-5, with 7 bases matching TRBD1. The CDR3 loop is CASSGTGQPRETQYF. The CDR3 nucleotides read TGCGCCAGCAGCGGTACGGGACAGCCAAGGGAGACCCAGTACTTC. Combining the CDR3 with reference TRBV5-1 and TRBJ2-5 gives the whole variable domain KAGVTQTPRYLIKTRGQQVTLSCSPISGHRSVSWYQQTPGQGLQFLFEYFSETQRNKGNFPGRFSGRQFSNSRSEMNVSTLELGDSALYLCASSGTGQPRETQYFGPGTRLLVL.